This TCR beta chain was recorded in a study of T cell repertoires in cytomegalovirus infection. The overall study: In the study, CMV epitopes included recently identified HLA-C-restricted and well-studied HLA-B-restricted ones. Study-wide points: Of the TCR beta families, the public ones yielded a cumulative frequency that identified carriers of CMV plus the relevant HLA. HLA-C-restricted, CMV-specific TCR beta clonotypes were dominant ex vivo.

With regard to this clonotype: Its antigen is still unknown.

The V gene end was trimmed by 6 bases and the J gene end by 3 bases; junction bases not matched to a gene: 4. CDR1 is LNHNV and CDR2 is YYDKDF in the germline V gene (reference sequence). There are 13 residues in the CDR3. TCRdb fed the reads into MiXCR, producing one record per CDR3 protein. The table lists a few hundred thousand distinct CDR3 sequences, roughly 29% of them singletons. The sequence was obtained from a human donor in good health (CMV status not recorded). Some clones in this sample may be carry-over from other donors' samples. V and J are TRBV15 and TRBJ2-7, with 8 bases aligning to TRBD1. Material: cultured PBMCs, obtained from culture after CMV antigen stimulation. The CDR3 DNA sequence: TGTGCCACCAGACGGACAGGGCGCTACGAGCAGTACTTC. Amino acids: CATRRTGRYEQYF.